One and the same sample provided the 25 T cell receptor beta chains below, sequenced in a study of T cell changes during pregnancy in multiple sclerosis. Clones were read by immunoSEQ multiplex PCR, and TCRdb kept only the in-frame ones, dropping some. This table holds over 40,000 clones, about 91% found once. The sequencing here drew on peripheral blood, taken in the third trimester of pregnancy. The receptors here all came from a female donor with multiple sclerosis, enrolled in a pregnancy study.

The V and J genes are TRBV13 and TRBJ1-2; 7 bases are a match to TRBD1. Germline V gives CDR1 PRHDT, CDR2 FYEKMQ (reference sequence). This CDR3 contains 14 residues. After removal of 2 bases from V and 3 bases from J, the junction contained 3 bases not matched to a gene. CDR3 amino acids: CASSLYTGDYGYTF. The CDR3 bases are TGTGCCAGCAGCTTATATACAGGGGACTATGGCTACACCTTC.

The CDR3 here is CASSPAGPGANVLTF. The CDR3 DNA reads as TGTGCCAGCAGTCCGGCGGGTCCTGGGGCCAACGTCCTGACTTTC. The chain couples TRBV7-3 to TRBJ2-6; D perhaps matches TRBD2 (5 bases). V lost 6 bases and J lost 2, with 11 bases in between. The germline CDR1 and CDR2 sequences are SGHTA and FQGTGA. CDR3 length equals 15 residues.

This chain joins TRBV19 and TRBJ1-5, with 11 nucleotides matching TRBD1. Germline CDR1 and CDR2: LNHDA and SQIVND (reference sequence). CDR3 length equals 16 residues. Germline trimming cut 5 bases from V and 5 bases from J; bases unmatched to any gene: 8. CDR3 sequence: CASSARRTGGDQPQHF. The CDR3 DNA reads TGTGCCAGTAGTGCCCGAAGGACAGGGGGCGATCAGCCCCAGCATTTT.

The chain combines TRBV5-5 with TRBJ2-7, with TRBD2 as a possible D gene (5 bases). Trimming took off 4 bases at V and 3 bases at J, with 23 bases between the two ends. The CDR3 extends over 17 amino acids. Per the germline V gene, CDR1 is SGHKS and CDR2 is YYEKEE (reference sequence). The CDR3 bases are TGTGCCAGCAGCCCATGGAGTGGCCTAGCCAAGAACTACGAGCAGTACTTC. It encodes CASSPWSGLAKNYEQYF.

The J gene is TRBJ2-6, the V gene TRBV6-4; a weak D match, TRBD2 (6 bases). The CDR3 covers 19 residues. Trimming removed 8 bases from V and 0 bases from J, with 23 bases in between. The germline gives CDR1 MRHNA, CDR2 SNTAGT. For the CDR3, the DNA is TGTGCCAGCCAACGACCGTACGGGGGTACCCTCTCTGGGGCCAACGTCCTGACTTTC. Encoded protein: CASQRPYGGTLSGANVLTF.

The J gene is TRBJ2-6, the V gene TRBV27; the D gene is possibly TRBD1 (5 bases). Germline V gene lookup returns CDR1 MNHEY and CDR2 SMNVEV (reference sequence). The CDR3 contains 19 residues. Trimming pared 4 bases from V and 2 bases from J, leaving 21 bases between. CDR3 region: CASSSASLRRAAGANVLTF. CDR3 in DNA: TGTGCCAGCAGTTCGGCAAGTCTACGCAGGGCGGCTGGGGCCAACGTCCTGACTTTC.

This clone was seen just once. The chain combines TRBV6-1 with TRBJ2-7; D is possibly TRBD1 (5 bases). CDR1 and CDR2 (germline): MNHNS, SASEGT. V lost 7 bases and J lost 6, with 22 bases in between. The CDR3 runs to 15 residues. The DNA for the CDR3 is TGTGCCAGCACTCGAGGCAGGGATGGTACAGGCGAGCAGTACTTC. Amino acid sequence: CASTRGRDGTGEQYF.

Regarding this clone: Other DNA sequences in the sample encode the same CDR3. The chain has TRBV5-6 and TRBJ2-1, with D possibly TRBD2 on 5 matching bases. Germline V gene lookup returns CDR1 SGHDT and CDR2 YYEEEE. The CDR3 runs to 11 residues. V was shortened by 1 base and J by 10 bases, with 6 bases between the two germline ends. CDR3 nucleotides: TGTGCCAGCAGCTTGTCGGGAGAGCAGTTCTTC. Its translation: CASSLSGEQFF.

This chain joins TRBV7-9 and TRBJ2-7; 7 nucleotides align to TRBD2. The V gene end was trimmed by 8 bases and the J gene end by 2 bases; junction bases not matched to a gene: 3. This CDR3 spans 12 amino acids. Germline assignment: CDR1 SEHNR and CDR2 FQNEAQ (reference sequence). CDR3 residues: CASRAGAYEQYF. For the CDR3, the DNA is TGTGCCAGCCGCGCGGGGGCCTACGAGCAGTACTTC. Full variable domain (outside the CDR3, taken from reference TRBV7-9 and TRBJ2-7): DTGVSQNPRHKITKRGQNVTFRCDPISEHNRLYWYRQTLGQGPEFLTYFQNEAQLEKSRLLSDRFSAERPKGSFSTLEIQRTEQGDSAMYLCASRAGAYEQYFGPGTRLTVT.

The V call is TRBV19, the J call TRBJ2-7; tentative D call: TRBD1 (6 bases). The CDR3 spans 15 residues. Trimming removed 1 base from V and 4 bases from J, with 14 bases in between. CDR1 is LNHDA and CDR2 is SQIVND in the germline V gene (reference sequence). CDR3 DNA sequence: TGTGCCAGTAGTATAGGGGCAGGGGCCTGGTACGAGCAGTACTTC. Its protein is CASSIGAGAWYEQYF.

The chain is built from TRBV7-9 and TRBJ1-3; D remains unclear. Germline V lookup: CDR1 SEHNR, CDR2 FQNEAQ (reference sequence). Trimming took 8 bases from V and 3 from J, leaving 5 bases between them. CDR3 length equals 11 residues. CDR3 sequence (DNA): TGTGCCAGCTCCCTTGGAAACACCATATATTTT. It encodes CASSLGNTIYF.

The chain is built from TRBV15 and TRBJ2-7; 7 bases are a match to TRBD1. The V gene end was trimmed by 1 base and the J gene end by 5 bases; junction bases not matched to a gene: 5. The CDR3 length is 14 residues. The V gene's germline CDR1 is LNHNV and CDR2 YYDKDF (reference sequence). The CDR3 region has the DNA TGTGCCACCAGCAGAGCCACGGGACAGAACGAGCAGTACTTC. Protein: CATSRATGQNEQYF.

The chain is built from TRBV7-3 and TRBJ2-3, with D maybe TRBD2 (6 bases). Germline CDR1 SGHTA, CDR2 FQGTGA. V shed 5 bases and J shed 8 bases, with 17 bases lying between them. This CDR3 spans 14 amino acids. The CDR3 sequence: CASSLGGDGGTQYF. CDR3 sequence (DNA): TGTGCCAGCAGCCTCGGGGGAGATGGCGGTACGCAGTATTTT.

This clone was seen just once. The rearrangement uses TRBV5-8 and TRBJ1-1; D might be TRBD1 (6 bases). Germline CDR1 SGHTS, CDR2 YDEGEE. This CDR3 contains 14 residues. The V gene lost 2 bases and the J gene lost 1 base, with 9 bases spanning the gap. CDR3 sequence reads: CASSLGQKNTEAFF. The CDR3 DNA reads TGTGCCAGCAGCTTAGGACAGAAGAACACTGAAGCTTTCTTT.

The rearrangement joins TRBV28 to TRBJ1-3, with D uncertain. This CDR3 has 15 amino acids. Germline V gene lookup returns CDR1 MDHEN and CDR2 SYDVKM. Trimming shortened V by 2 bases and J by 2 bases, and 10 bases separated the two germline ends. The CDR3 region has the DNA TGTGCCAGCAGTTTAGGCCATATCACTGGAAACACCATATATTTT. Protein sequence: CASSLGHITGNTIYF.

The chain recombines TRBV7-3 with TRBJ2-1, with 8 positions matching TRBD2. Germline trimming cut 2 bases from V and 3 bases from J; bases unmatched to any gene: 6. This CDR3 has 16 residues. Germline loops: CDR1 SGHTA, CDR2 FQGTGA. CDR3 bases: TGTGCCAGCAGCTTAGCGGGGGGTGGAGGCTACAATGAGCAGTTCTTC. Translated, it gives CASSLAGGGGYNEQFF.

This clone was seen more than once but under ten times. J is TRBJ2-2 and V is TRBV11-3; D is unresolved. The CDR3 length is 12 residues. V gave up 4 bases and J gave up 2 bases, with 2 bases separating them. The germline V gene encodes CDR1 SGHNT and CDR2 YENEEA. CDR3 in amino acids: CASSSNTGELFF. CDR3 coding DNA: TGTGCCAGCAGCTCAAACACCGGGGAGCTGTTTTTT.

The genes are TRBV7-3 and TRBJ2-5; D gene ambiguous. CDR1 SGHTA and CDR2 FQGTGA come from the germline V gene. The CDR3 spans 14 residues. V shed 2 bases and J shed 7 bases, with 14 bases lying between them. CDR3 protein: CASSLSVTSGTQYF. The CDR3 DNA reads as TGTGCCAGCAGCTTATCGGTAACTTCGGGGACCCAGTACTTC.

The chain links TRBV5-4 to TRBJ1-4; D is ambiguous. CDR1 and CDR2 from the germline V gene are SGHNT and YYREEE (reference sequence). V was shortened by 0 bases and J by 6 bases, with 12 bases between the two germline ends. The CDR3 is 15 residues long. Written as DNA, the CDR3 is TGTGCCAGCAGCTTGGGGTCAGCGAACTATGAAAAACTGTTTTTT. This codes for CASSLGSANYEKLFF.

CDR3 nucleotide sequence: TGTGCCAGCAGCGCCCAAGGGACTAGCGGGATAAATGAGCAGTTCTTC. Its protein is CASSAQGTSGINEQFF. The genes are TRBV9 and TRBJ2-1; 13 bases are shared with TRBD2. Germline values: CDR1 SGDLS, CDR2 YYNGEE. V shed 3 bases, J shed 7 bases, and the junction held 7 bases outside the gene matches. There are 16 residues in the CDR3.

CDR3 nucleotides: TGTGCCTGGGTGCGACAGAACCCTGGGGCCAACGTCCTGACTTTC. Protein: CAWVRQNPGANVLTF. The chain employs TRBV30 and TRBJ2-6, with D possibly matching TRBD1 (5 bases). V lost 5 bases to trimming and J lost 2 bases, with 13 bases between them. Germline V CDR1 and CDR2: GTSNPN, SVGIG (reference sequence). The CDR3 covers 15 residues.

The V and J genes are TRBV19 and TRBJ2-1, with D maybe TRBD1 (5 bases). Germline V gives CDR1 LNHDA, CDR2 SQIVND (reference sequence). The CDR3 covers 11 residues. V lost 7 bases and J 7 bases, leaving 8 bases between the germline ends. The CDR3 reads CASMGPNEQFF. CDR3 DNA sequence: TGTGCCAGTATGGGGCCTAATGAGCAGTTCTTC. The entire variable domain, with the rest obtained from reference TRBV19 and TRBJ2-1, is as follows: DGGITQSPKYLFRKEGQNVTLSCEQNLNHDAMYWYRQDPGQGLRLIYYSQIVNDFQKGDIAEGYSVSREKKESFPLTVTSAQKNPTAFYLCASMGPNEQFFGPGTRLTVL.

This chain links TRBV19 with TRBJ1-5; perhaps TRBD1 as D (6 bases). Trimming took off 4 bases at V and 11 bases at J, with 18 bases between the two ends. Germline V gene lookup returns CDR1 LNHDA and CDR2 SQIVND (reference sequence). The CDR3 totals 14 residues. In nucleotides, the CDR3 is TGTGCCAGTAGTAAACAGGGCTACCTCAGAGCCCAGCATTTT. Residues: CASSKQGYLRAQHF.

The chain links TRBV9 to TRBJ2-1; 11 bases agree with TRBD2. J gave up 1 base and V 0 bases, and 6 bases lay outside the gene matches. Germline V CDR1 and CDR2: SGDLS, YYNGEE. The CDR3 loop spans 18 amino acids. This CDR3 reads CASSVEFGLAGSYNEQFF. The DNA of the CDR3 is TGTGCCAGCAGCGTAGAATTTGGACTAGCGGGTTCCTACAATGAGCAGTTCTTC.

The V call is TRBV2, the J call TRBJ1-2; no clear D. CDR3 length equals 12 residues. Trimming took off 7 bases at V and 4 bases at J, with 10 bases between the two ends. The V gene's germline CDR1 is SNHLY and CDR2 FYNNEI. CDR3 amino acids: CASKDLFYGYTF. Here the CDR3 DNA reads TGTGCCAGCAAGGACTTATTCTATGGCTACACCTTC.